Sequencing of this TCR beta chain was carried out in a study of blood T cell repertoires in COVID-19. This table comes from immunoSEQ multiplex PCR, and its TCRdb copy is limited to in-frame clones, with some not included. This sample has about 45,000 clones, with about 86% found just once. The CDR3 runs to 14 residues. Looked up from germline, CDR1 is MNHEY and CDR2 is SVGEGT. V lost 4 bases and J lost 8, with 17 bases in between. The receptor was isolated from a human donor in a cohort sampled during active COVID-19. The rearrangement uses TRBV6-2 or TRBV6-3 and TRBJ1-2; no definite D call. Sequencing was done on a sample of peripheral blood. The CDR3 is CASSSAQRERGYTF. Written as DNA, the CDR3 is TGTGCCAGCAGTTCCGCACAGAGAGAACGGGGCTACACCTTC.